A single sample gave rise to the 15 T cell receptor beta chains below, sequenced in a study of Graves' ophthalmopathy and Graves' hyperthyroidism. Beta-chain TCR CDR3 regions were amplified from RNA transcripts. Second-round multiplex PCR followed a first-round RT-PCR using HTBI primers. TCRdb used MiXCR to reprocess the multiplex PCR reads, holding one entry per CDR3 protein. This table holds roughly 160,000 distinct CDR3 sequences, about two fifths found once. The sequenced sample was peripheral blood. Receptors were obtained from a young man with Graves' ophthalmopathy.

This chain uses TRBV6-2 or TRBV6-3 with TRBJ1-6; TRBD1 might be the D (6 bases). This CDR3 region has 14 residues. Trimming left V 5 bases short and J 9 bases short, with 14 bases between. Germline-derived CDR1 and CDR2 are MNHEY and SVGEGT. The CDR3 protein is CASSRQGQGSPLHF. Written as DNA, the CDR3 is TGTGCCAGCAGTCGCCAGGGGCAAGGTTCACCCCTCCACTTT.

This sequence joins TRBV12-3 or TRBV12-4 and TRBJ1-1; possibly TRBD1 for D (5 bases). The CDR3 spans 14 residues. V dropped 5 bases and J dropped 3 bases, with 13 bases sitting between them. CDR3 protein: CASSPDSTYTEAFF. The CDR3 DNA is TGTGCCAGCAGTCCCGACAGTACCTACACTGAAGCTTTCTTT.

The V gene is TRBV12-3 or TRBV12-4, the J gene TRBJ2-7; tentatively, D is TRBD2 (6 bases). The end of the DNA is better explained by TRBJ2-5, so the J call may be wrong. The CDR3 is 17 amino acids. The CDR3 reads CASSLFPPGVSQETQYF. The CDR3 nucleotides are TGTGCCAGCAGCTTATTCCCACCGGGGGTCAGCCAAGAGACCCAGTACTTC.

The chain employs TRBV6-5 and TRBJ1-1, with D uncertain. Germline CDR1 is MNHEY and CDR2 is SVGAGI. V lost 1 base to trimming and J lost 3 bases, with 12 bases between them. The CDR3 is 15 residues long. DNA for the CDR3: TGTGCCAGCAGTTACTTTGCCGGGGAGGACACTGAAGCTTTCTTT. It codes for CASSYFAGEDTEAFF.

This clonotype was seen many times. This chain joins TRBV6-2 or TRBV6-3 and TRBJ1-5, with D hard to call. Germline CDR1 MNHEY, CDR2 SVGEGT. V was clipped by 10 bases and J by 3 bases, with 13 bases between them. This CDR3 comprises 13 residues. The chain's CDR3 is CATLPDPNQPQHF. CDR3 nucleotide sequence: TGTGCCACGCTACCGGACCCCAATCAGCCCCAGCATTTT.

This chain joins TRBV9 and TRBJ2-5, with D unresolved. Germline V gene lookup returns CDR1 SGDLS and CDR2 YYNGEE. The germline V and J ends were trimmed by 0 bases and 2 bases, with 5 bases remaining between them. CDR3 length: 13 residues. The CDR3 coding sequence is TGTGCCAGCAGCGTAGGGACGCAAGAGACCCAGTACTTC. Translating gives CASSVGTQETQYF. The variable domain in full, with the rest retrieved from reference TRBV9 and TRBJ2-5, is DSGVTQTPKHLITATGQRVTLRCSPRSGDLSVYWYQQSLDQGLQFLIQYYNGEERAKGNILERFSAQQFPDLHSELNLSSLELGDSALYFCASSVGTQETQYFGPGTRLLVL.

Ten or more counts support this clonotype. This sequence joins TRBV28 and TRBJ2-7, with 10 bases that match TRBD1. The ends lost 1 base at V and 5 bases at J; junction bases unmatched: 8. Germline V lookup: CDR1 MDHEN, CDR2 SYDVKM. The CDR3 runs to 16 residues. The CDR3 here is CASSLSYGTGVNEQYF. Written as DNA, the CDR3 is TGTGCCAGCAGTTTATCCTACGGGACAGGGGTGAACGAGCAGTACTTC.

This clonotype was recorded many times. The rearrangement joins TRBV12-3 or TRBV12-4 to TRBJ1-2, with D hard to call. The V gene lost 6 bases and the J gene lost 2 bases, with 10 bases spanning the gap. This CDR3 region has 13 residues. This chain's CDR3 is CASSALRNYGYTF. CDR3 sequence (DNA): TGTGCCAGCAGCGCGCTCAGGAACTATGGCTACACCTTC.

This clonotype was seen many times. V and J are TRBV19 and TRBJ1-5; 9 nucleotides line up with TRBD1. Trimming took 5 bases from V and 3 from J; bases not matched to a gene: 8. The CDR3 is made up of 16 amino acids. CDR1 LNHDA and CDR2 SQIVND come from the germline V gene (reference sequence). CDR3 coding DNA: TGTGCCAGTAGTGCCTCGGGACAGGGTTTCAATCAGCCCCAGCATTTT. Protein: CASSASGQGFNQPQHF.

This clonotype was counted at least ten times. The chain couples TRBV27 to TRBJ2-5; no reliable D call. V dropped 2 bases and J dropped 2 bases, with 6 bases sitting between them. The CDR3 is 13 amino acids. Germline CDR1 reads MNHEY; CDR2 reads SMNVEV (reference sequence). The CDR3 nucleotides read TGTGCCAGCAGTTTAGCCACACAAGAGACCCAGTACTTC. It yields the protein CASSLATQETQYF.

The chain has TRBV6-2 or TRBV6-3 and TRBJ1-5; no clear D. Germline CDR1 MNHEY, CDR2 SVGEGT. The CDR3 totals 16 residues. V was pared by 0 bases and J by 0 bases, with 9 bases between. The CDR3 DNA sequence: TGTGCCAGCAGTTACTCGATTGTTTATAGCAATCAGCCCCAGCATTTT. Amino acids: CASSYSIVYSNQPQHF.

This clonotype has a count of ten or more. CDR3 sequence: CSARDGGTTNTGELFF. The CDR3 nucleotides read TGCAGTGCTAGAGATGGGGGGACAACGAACACCGGGGAGCTGTTTTTT. The chain joins TRBV20-1 to TRBJ2-2; the D call may be TRBD1 or TRBD2 (6 bases each). V was trimmed by 0 bases and J by 0 bases, leaving 11 bases between them. The germline V gene has CDR1 DFQATT and CDR2 SNEGSKA (reference sequence). The CDR3 is made up of 16 amino acids.

DNA of the CDR3: TGTGCCAGCAGCTTCTCGACTAGCGGCTACGAGCAGTACTTC. It translates to CASSFSTSGYEQYF. The chain combines TRBV11-2 with TRBJ2-7; TRBD2 matches 9 bases. V dropped 3 bases and J dropped 3; count of bases not matched to a gene: 3. This CDR3 spans 14 amino acids. Per the germline V gene, CDR1 is SGHAT and CDR2 is FQNNGV.

This chain connects TRBV6-2 or TRBV6-3 to TRBJ2-4, with D perhaps matching TRBD2 (5 bases). Germline V gene lookup returns CDR1 MNHEY and CDR2 SVGEGT. Trimming removed 6 bases from V and 8 bases from J, with 20 bases in between. The CDR3 is made up of 15 amino acids. The CDR3 here is CASSLDQLGIYIQYF. DNA of the CDR3: TGTGCCAGCAGCTTAGATCAACTAGGGATCTACATTCAGTACTTC.

The gene calls are TRBV6-1 and TRBJ2-5; possibly TRBD2 for D (5 bases). With 5 bases removed from V and 5 bases from J, the gap between germline ends came to 18 bases. The CDR3 spans 15 residues. Germline loops: CDR1 MNHNS, CDR2 SASEGT. CDR3 protein: CASSPRDGRVETQYF. The CDR3 bases are TGTGCCAGCAGTCCCCGGGATGGGCGGGTGGAGACCCAGTACTTC.